The present T cell receptor (beta chain) was sequenced within a study of blood T cell repertoires in COVID-19. For the study at large: Donors in the United States, Italy and Spain gave samples during acute or convalescent COVID-19.

Trimming removed 1 base at V and 3 bases at J, with 10 bases between. Looked up from germline, CDR1 is LNHDA and CDR2 is SQIVND (reference sequence). The CDR3 totals 14 residues. Source study methods: Cell counts per sample came from amplifying reference gene primers. Measured with immunoSEQ multiplex PCR; TCRdb has only the in-frame clones, and not every one. The V and J calls and the clone size are those of that table, but D and trimming were determined from the DNA. The table has 270,000 or so clones, 89% seen once. This receptor was identified in a woman between 40 and 50 years old who had recovered from COVID-19. The chain couples TRBV19 to TRBJ2-7; tentatively, D is TRBD2 (6 bases). Sequencing was done on a sample of peripheral blood. The CDR3 DNA reads as TGTGCCAGTAGTATAGCAGCGGGCAGCTACGAGCAGTACTTC. It codes for CASSIAAGSYEQYF.